This T cell receptor beta chain comes out of a study of cytomegalovirus exposure and HLA in healthy donors. PCR employed 60 Vbeta and 13 Jbeta primers. Here immunoSEQ multiplex PCR was the method, and the copy in TCRdb shows in-frame clones only, minus some. The table has about 99,000 clones, 75% to 80% seen once. The CDR3 is made up of 13 amino acids. V lost 8 bases to trimming and J lost 0 bases, with 11 bases between them. Germline CDR1 SGHAT, CDR2 FQNNGV. Notes on the study in general: Follow-up analysis seemed to connect common viral pathogens with several of the most significant clusters identified. Earlier analysis looked at TCR beta V segments, and most were productive about 90% or about 30% of the time.

As regards this clone: Its target is not known.

This rearrangement joins TRBV11-2 to TRBJ2-7; D is possibly TRBD1 (6 bases). The receptor's source is a man in his sixties in good health and CMV-seropositive. The material sequenced was PBMCs. CDR3 coding DNA: TGTGCCAGCGGTCAGGGGAGCTCCTACGAGCAGTACTTC. This encodes CASGQGSSYEQYF. Filled out from reference TRBV11-2 and TRBJ2-7, the complete variable domain reads EAGVAQSPRYKIIEKRQSVAFWCNPISGHATLYWYQQILGQGPKLLIQFQNNGVVDDSQLPKDRFSAERLKGVDSTLKIQPAKLEDSAVYLCASGQGSSYEQYFGPGTRLTVT.